The clone carrying this T cell receptor beta chain has a handful of counts. Using immunoSEQ multiplex PCR, the repertoire was profiled, and TCRdb retains in-frame clones only, with some absent. The table includes a few hundred thousand clones, around nine tenths detected once. The length of the CDR3 is 16 residues. Trimming removed 6 bases from V and 1 base from J; junction bases left unmatched: 3. Germline V lookup: CDR1 LNHDA, CDR2 SQIVND (reference sequence). This sample was taken from a study of blood T cell repertoires in COVID-19. Study-level background: Italy, Spain and the United States were the sources of the convalescent and acute COVID-19 samples.

This TCR was recovered from an elderly man with acute or convalescent COVID-19. This sequence joins TRBV19 and TRBJ2-2; 12 bases match TRBD2. The sample comprised peripheral blood. The CDR3 loop is CASRLAGGLNTGELFF. CDR3 DNA: TGTGCCAGTAGACTAGCGGGAGGCCTGAACACCGGGGAGCTGTTTTTT.